Listed below are T cell receptor beta chains from one sample, sequenced in a study of blood T cell repertoires in COVID-19. Libraries were prepared by immunoSEQ multiplex PCR; TCRdb keeps only in-frame clonotypes and omits some of them. The sample includes roughly 100,000 clones, about four fifths of them seen just once. Sequences were obtained from peripheral blood. These receptors all stem from a woman in her 70s with acute or convalescent COVID-19. CDR3s include the opening cysteine and the closing phenylalanine or tryptophan. D genes are given only for firm matches. Clone size is shown for a subset of rows, as once, few, many or a class of expanded clone.

j_gene | v_gene | len | abundance | d_gene | CDR3nt | CDR3aa
TRBJ1-2 | TRBV6-2/TRBV6-3 | 14 | many | TRBD1 | TGTGCCAGCAGTTACGCGGACAGGGTCTATGGCTACACCTTC | CASSYADRVYGYTF
TRBJ1-4 | TRBV5-1 | 12 | . | . | TGCGCCAGCAGCTTGGACTTTGAAAAACTGTTTTTT | CASSLDFEKLFF
TRBJ2-3 | TRBV5-1 | 15 | . | TRBD2 | TGCGCCAGCAGCTTGGTGGCGGGGGGCCCAGATACGCAGTATTTT | CASSLVAGGPDTQYF
TRBJ2-3 | TRBV25-1 | 13 | . | . | TGTGCCAGCGCTGGGACTGCCACAGATACGCAGTATTTT | CASAGTATDTQYF
TRBJ2-1 | TRBV7-8 | 15 | . | TRBD1 | TGTGCCAGCAGCAAAGGACAGGACCGGGGCAATGAGCAGTTCTTC | CASSKGQDRGNEQFF
TRBJ1-1 | TRBV25-1 | 14 | . | . | TGTGCCAGCAGTGAATACCAGGGCACCACTGAAGCTTTCTTT | CASSEYQGTTEAFF
TRBJ2-1 | TRBV2 | 15 | . | TRBD2 | TGTGCCAGCAGTGAAAGGAGCGGGGGAGTCGGTGAGCAGTTCTTC | CASSERSGGVGEQFF
TRBJ1-5 | TRBV19 | 14 | . | TRBD1 | TGTGCCAGTGCCGGGACAGGGGACCGGCAGCCCCAGCATTTT | CASAGTGDRQPQHF
TRBJ1-6 | TRBV7-6 | 18 | . | . | TGTGCCAGCAGCTTAGGTGGCAGCGCAAGCAACTATAATTCACCCCTCCACTTT | CASSLGGSASNYNSPLHF
TRBJ1-4 | TRBV5-1 | 14 | . | . | TGCGCCAGCAGCTTGGGGCCGTCTAATGAAAAACTGTTTTTT | CASSLGPSNEKLFF
TRBJ1-1 | TRBV4-2 | 15 | . | . | TGTGCCAGCAGCCAAGAACTTTTCATGAACACTGAAGCTTTCTTT | CASSQELFMNTEAFF
TRBJ2-3 | TRBV24-1 | 15 | . | TRBD2 | TGTGCCACCAGTGCAACTAGCGGGAGGACAGATACGCAGTATTTT | CATSATSGRTDTQYF
TRBJ1-3 | TRBV3-1/TRBV3-2 | 17 | . | . | TGTGCCAGCAGCCAAGCCGACGTCAGGGTTCCTGGAAACACCATATATTTT | CASSQADVRVPGNTIYF
TRBJ1-3 | TRBV19 | 12 | few | . | TGTGCCAGTAGTATCCAGGGAAACACCATATATTTT | CASSIQGNTIYF
TRBJ2-2 | TRBV6-5 | 16 | few | . | TGTGCCAGCAGTTACGGGTTAGCGCAGAGCACCGGGGAGCTGTTTTTT | CASSYGLAQSTGELFF
TRBJ1-2 | TRBV6-6 | 14 | . | TRBD1 | TGTGCCAGCAGTTACTCGTCGGACAGGGCTGGCTACACCTTC | CASSYSSDRAGYTF
TRBJ2-3 | TRBV11-3 | 14 | few | TRBD2 | TGTGCCAGCAGCCCCGGGGGGAGCACAGATACGCAGTATTTT | CASSPGGSTDTQYF
TRBJ2-7 | TRBV6-2/TRBV6-3 | 18 | few | TRBD2 | TGTGCCAGCAGTTACTCGGGACTAGCGGGCCAGAACTCCTACGAGCAGTACTTC | CASSYSGLAGQNSYEQYF